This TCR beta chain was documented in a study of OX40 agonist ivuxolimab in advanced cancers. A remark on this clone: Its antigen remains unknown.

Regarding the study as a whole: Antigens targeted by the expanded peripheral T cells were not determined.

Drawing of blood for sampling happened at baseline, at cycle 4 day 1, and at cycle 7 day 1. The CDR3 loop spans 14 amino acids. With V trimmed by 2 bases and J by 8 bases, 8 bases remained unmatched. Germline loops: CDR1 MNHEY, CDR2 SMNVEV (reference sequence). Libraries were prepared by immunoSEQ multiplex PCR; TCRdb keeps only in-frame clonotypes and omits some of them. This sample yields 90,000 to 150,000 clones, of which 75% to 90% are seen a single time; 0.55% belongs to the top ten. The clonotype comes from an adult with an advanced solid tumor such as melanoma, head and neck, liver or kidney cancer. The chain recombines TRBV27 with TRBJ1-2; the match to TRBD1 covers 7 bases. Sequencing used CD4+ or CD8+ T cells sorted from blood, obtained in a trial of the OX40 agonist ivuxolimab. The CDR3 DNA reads TGTGCCAGCAGTTTAACCAGACAGGGAGGGGGCTACACCTTC. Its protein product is CASSLTRQGGGYTF.